The clone carrying this T cell receptor beta chain was counted only a few times. The entry originates in a study of CD8 T cells in Susac syndrome. Reverse transcription of 0.5 to 1 ug RNA was performed with random hexamers. The authors amplified TCR beta CDR3 across 54 Vbeta and 13 Jbeta using immunoSEQ multiplex PCR. TCRdb analysed the immunoSEQ multiplex PCR reads with MiXCR anew, one entry per CDR3 protein. The sample records about 140,000 distinct CDR3 sequences, around 96% being singletons. Germline V gene data show CDR1 as SGHNT and CDR2 as YYREEE (reference sequence). V gave up 1 base and J gave up 5 bases, with 12 bases separating them. This CDR3 is 14 amino acids long.

The sequence was obtained from a human donor with multiple sclerosis. The sequenced material came from CD4+ T cells from PBMCs. V is TRBV5-4 and J is TRBJ2-5, with a possible D match to TRBD1 (5 bases). CDR3 in amino acids: CASSLRQGRETQYF. The CDR3 region has the DNA TGTGCCAGCAGCTTGAGGCAGGGTCGTGAGACCCAGTACTTC. Together with reference TRBV5-4 and TRBJ2-5, the CDR3 gives the full variable domain: ETGVTQSPTHLIKTRGQQVTLRCSSQSGHNTVSWYQQALGQGPQFIFQYYREEENGRGNFPPRFSGLQFPNYSSELNVNALELDDSALYLCASSLRQGRETQYFGPGTRLLVL.